The rows below give T cell receptor beta chains drawn from one sample of a study of cytomegalovirus exposure and HLA in healthy donors. The data were produced by immunoSEQ multiplex PCR, yet TCRdb's version contains in-frame clones alone and is incomplete. There are 200,000 to 250,000 clones in the sample; about 86% occur only once, and 2.6% lies in the top ten. The material sequenced was PBMCs. The source is a man aged 18 to 30 in good health and CMV-seronegative. Both conserved end residues are part of each CDR3.

v_gene | CDR3aa
TRBV27 | CASSFLRSSYNEQFF
TRBV27 | CASTERRNRGRHYGYTF
TRBV28 | CASGSGTGGGNTIYF
TRBV7-2 | CASSFDRIGGYTF
TRBV28 | CASSLSGANTQYF
TRBV7-9 | CASSALSGDYTGELFF
TRBV18 | CASSEGATATYEQYF
TRBV20-1 | CSAPILAGEYF
TRBV4-1 | CASKGGGGYTF
TRBV15 | CATSRDLDSGTQYF
TRBV7-2 | CASSLTPYRGRRNTEAFF
TRBV7-8 | CASSLEAAGGLSYEQYF
TRBV15 | CATSRALVGDGYTF
TRBV7-9 | CAVRDRGEKLFF
TRBV6-4 | CASSDRGEGTGELFF
TRBV4-1 | CASSQVSGGTQYF
TRBV29-1 | CSVLPGLAGAEQYF
TRBV9 | CASSVGGDPSGVNTQYF
TRBV9 | CASSTQQGAGTDTQYF
TRBV27 | CASSLSPSSGRGTGELFF
TRBV29-1 | CSVDTSGSYEQYF
TRBV28 | CASISPSGGENTGELFF
TRBV5-6 | CASKQAAGYTF
TRBV29-1 | CSASGLAGSSYNEQFF
TRBV6-6 | CASSYDSRLGANVLTF
TRBV7-9 | CASSTDRFSDSPLHF
TRBV11-2 | CASSLVRGGSQSTDTQYF
TRBV4-1 | CASSFDRSSYNEQFF
TRBV9 | CASSEGQGAKNIQYF
TRBV29-1 | CSVGLKGITDTQYF
TRBV18 | CASSPTTGSNTEAFF